A selection of T cell receptor beta chains follows, all from one sample in a study of Graves' ophthalmopathy and Graves' hyperthyroidism. TCRdb processed the multiplex PCR reads anew with MiXCR; each CDR3 protein has one entry. The table has 680,000 or so distinct CDR3 sequences, approximately 22% seen once. Sequenced: peripheral blood. These receptors were taken from a woman between 18 and 30 years old with stable Graves' hyperthyroidism. Some clones in this sample may be carry-over from other donors' samples. CDR3s include the opening cysteine and the closing phenylalanine or tryptophan. The D gene is left open where the match is weak. The size entry gives once, few, many or a size class.

clone size	D gene	V gene	J gene	CDR3 protein	CDR3 DNA
many	.	TRBV6-5	TRBJ1-2	CASSYSTGPYGYTF	TGTGCCAGCAGTTACTCGACAGGTCCCTATGGCTACACCTTC
many	.	TRBV5-1	TRBJ1-6	CASSLDPDSPLHF	TGCGCCAGCAGCTTGGATCCGGATTCACCCCTCCACTTT
many	.	TRBV6-2/TRBV6-3	TRBJ1-2	CASSYTGYDGYTF	TGTGCCAGCAGTTACACGGGGTACGATGGCTACACCTTC
few	TRBD2	TRBV20-1	TRBJ2-5	CSATREGETQYF	TGCAGTGCTACCCGGGAGGGGGAGACCCAGTACTTC
many	.	TRBV28	TRBJ1-2	CASSSVSSGYGYTF	TGTGCCAGCAGTTCCGTCTCATCGGGGTATGGCTACACCTTC
many	.	TRBV27	TRBJ1-1	CASSLSQILNTEAFF	TGTGCCAGCAGTTTATCGCAGATACTGAACACTGAAGCTTTCTTT
many	TRBD1	TRBV5-1	TRBJ2-7	CASSVTGGPYEQYF	TGCGCCAGCAGCGTTACAGGGGGTCCCTACGAGCAGTACTTC
many	TRBD1	TRBV6-2/TRBV6-3	TRBJ1-5	CASSAGQILNQPQHF	TGTGCCAGCAGTGCGGGACAGATCCTCAATCAGCCCCAGCATTTT
many	.	TRBV6-5	TRBJ2-5	CASTPTRGQETQYF	TGTGCCAGCACCCCCACTCGGGGCCAAGAGACCCAGTACTTC
many	TRBD2	TRBV7-6	TRBJ2-7	CASSGLAGSRSYEQYF	TGTGCCAGCAGCGGACTAGCGGGATCCCGCTCCTACGAGCAGTACTTC
once	.	TRBV20-1	TRBJ2-7	CSALGNEQYF	TGCAGTGCCCTGGGCAACGAGCAGTACTTC
few	.	TRBV20-1	TRBJ2-5	CSAFLDPATEASVYQETQYF	TGCAGTGCTTTTCTTGACCCAGCGACAGAGGCCTCAGTGTACCAAGAGACCCAGTACTTC
many	.	TRBV9	TRBJ2-7	CASSVGLGSSYEQYF	TGTGCCAGCAGCGTAGGTTTGGGTAGCTCCTACGAGCAGTACTTC
many	TRBD1	TRBV27	TRBJ1-5	CASSPRDRENQPQHF	TGTGCCAGCAGTCCCCGGGACAGGGAGAATCAGCCCCAGCATTTT